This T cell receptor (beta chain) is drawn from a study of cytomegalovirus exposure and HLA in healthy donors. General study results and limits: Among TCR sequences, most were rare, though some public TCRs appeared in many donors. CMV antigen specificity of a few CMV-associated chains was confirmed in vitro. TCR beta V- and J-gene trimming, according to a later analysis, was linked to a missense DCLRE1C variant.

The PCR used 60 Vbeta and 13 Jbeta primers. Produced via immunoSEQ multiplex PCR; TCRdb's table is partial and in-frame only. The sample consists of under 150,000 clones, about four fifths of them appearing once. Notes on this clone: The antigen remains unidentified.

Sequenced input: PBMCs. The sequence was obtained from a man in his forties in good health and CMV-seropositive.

CDR3 nucleotides: TGTGCCAGCAGTTACTCGACAGGCATTAATTCACCCCTCCACTTT. It encodes CASSYSTGINSPLHF. The chain has TRBV6-5 and TRBJ1-6; TRBD1 might be the D (6 bases). V was clipped by 0 bases and J by 6 bases, with 9 bases between them. The CDR3 is 15 amino acids. Germline assignment: CDR1 MNHEY and CDR2 SVGAGI.